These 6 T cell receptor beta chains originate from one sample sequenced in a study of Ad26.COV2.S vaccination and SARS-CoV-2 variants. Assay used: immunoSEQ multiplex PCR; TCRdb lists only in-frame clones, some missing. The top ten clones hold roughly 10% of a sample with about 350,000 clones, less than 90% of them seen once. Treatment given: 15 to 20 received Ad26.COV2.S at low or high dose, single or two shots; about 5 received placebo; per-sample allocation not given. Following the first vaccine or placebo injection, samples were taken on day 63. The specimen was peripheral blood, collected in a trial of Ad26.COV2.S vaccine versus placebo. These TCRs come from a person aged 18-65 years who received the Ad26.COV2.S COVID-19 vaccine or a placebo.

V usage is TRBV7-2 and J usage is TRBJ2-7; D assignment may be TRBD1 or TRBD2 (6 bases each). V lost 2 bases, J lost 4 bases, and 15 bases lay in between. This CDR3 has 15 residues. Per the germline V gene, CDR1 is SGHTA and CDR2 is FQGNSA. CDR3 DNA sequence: TGTGCCAGCAGCTTATTGGGGGGCGCAGGTTACGAGCAGTACTTC. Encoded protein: CASSLLGGAGYEQYF. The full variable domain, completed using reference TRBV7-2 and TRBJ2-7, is GAGVSQSPSNKVTEKGKDVELRCDPISGHTALYWYRQSLGQGLEFLIYFQGNSAPDKSGLPSDRFSAERTGGSVSTLTIQRTQQEDSAVYLCASSLLGGAGYEQYFGPGTRLTVT.

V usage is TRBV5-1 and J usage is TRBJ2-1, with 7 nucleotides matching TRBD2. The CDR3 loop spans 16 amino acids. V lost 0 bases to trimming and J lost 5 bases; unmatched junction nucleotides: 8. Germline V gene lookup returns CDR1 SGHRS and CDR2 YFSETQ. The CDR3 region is CASSLAPSGANNEQFF. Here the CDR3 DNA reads TGCGCCAGCAGCTTGGCCCCTAGCGGAGCTAACAATGAGCAGTTCTTC. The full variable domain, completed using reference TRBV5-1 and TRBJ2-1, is KAGVTQTPRYLIKTRGQQVTLSCSPISGHRSVSWYQQTPGQGLQFLFEYFSETQRNKGNFPGRFSGRQFSNSRSEMNVSTLELGDSALYLCASSLAPSGANNEQFFGPGTRLTVL.

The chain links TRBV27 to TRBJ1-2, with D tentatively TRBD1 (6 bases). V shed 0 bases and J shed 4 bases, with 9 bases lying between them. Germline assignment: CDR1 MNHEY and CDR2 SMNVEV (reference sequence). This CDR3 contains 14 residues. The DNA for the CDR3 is TGTGCCAGCAGTTTATCCCCAGGGGCCTATGGCTACACCTTC. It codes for CASSLSPGAYGYTF.

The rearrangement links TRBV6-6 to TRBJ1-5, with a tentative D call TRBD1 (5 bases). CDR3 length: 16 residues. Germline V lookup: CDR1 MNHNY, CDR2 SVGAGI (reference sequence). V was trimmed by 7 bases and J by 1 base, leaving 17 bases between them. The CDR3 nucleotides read TGTGCCAGCATGTGGGGGGGGACTGGGAGCAATCAGCCCCAGCATTTT. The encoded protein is CASMWGGTGSNQPQHF.

The CDR3 sequence is CATRSRDRGNEQFF. The CDR3 DNA reads TGTGCCACCAGGAGCCGGGACAGGGGCAATGAGCAGTTCTTC. This sequence joins TRBV24-1 and TRBJ2-1; 10 positions match TRBD1. This CDR3 has 14 residues. CDR1 and CDR2 from the germline V gene are KGHDR and SFDVKD. V lost 7 bases to trimming and J lost 6 bases; unmatched junction nucleotides: 5.

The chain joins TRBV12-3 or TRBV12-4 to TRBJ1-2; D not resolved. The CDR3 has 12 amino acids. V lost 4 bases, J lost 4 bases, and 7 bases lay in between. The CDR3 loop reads CASSSGSYGYTF. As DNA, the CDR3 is TGTGCCAGCAGTTCAGGCAGCTATGGCTACACCTTC.